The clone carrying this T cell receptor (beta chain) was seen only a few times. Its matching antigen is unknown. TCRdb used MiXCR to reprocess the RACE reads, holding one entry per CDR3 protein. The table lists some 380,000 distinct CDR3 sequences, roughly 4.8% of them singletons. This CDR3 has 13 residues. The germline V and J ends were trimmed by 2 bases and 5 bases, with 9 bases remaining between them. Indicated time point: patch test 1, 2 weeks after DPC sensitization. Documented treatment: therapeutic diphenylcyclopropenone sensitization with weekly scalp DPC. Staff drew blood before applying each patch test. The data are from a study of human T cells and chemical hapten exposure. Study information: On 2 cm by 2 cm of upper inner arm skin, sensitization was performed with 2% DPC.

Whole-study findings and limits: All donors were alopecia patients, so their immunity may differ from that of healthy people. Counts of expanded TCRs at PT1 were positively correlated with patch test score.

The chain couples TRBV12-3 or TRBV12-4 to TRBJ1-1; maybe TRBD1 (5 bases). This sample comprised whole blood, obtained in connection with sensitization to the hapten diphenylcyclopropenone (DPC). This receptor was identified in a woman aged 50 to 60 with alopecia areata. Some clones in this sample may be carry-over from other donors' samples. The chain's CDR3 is CASSLMGQTEAFF. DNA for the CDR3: TGTGCCAGCAGTTTAATGGGGCAAACTGAAGCTTTCTTT.